This T cell receptor beta chain appears in the sequencing data of a study of human T cells and chemical hapten exposure. TCRdb re-called the RACE reads with MiXCR, one entry per CDR3 protein. The table has a few hundred thousand distinct CDR3 sequences, more than 4.5% seen once. Time point indicated: patch test 1, 2 weeks after DPC sensitization. Sample treatment: therapeutic diphenylcyclopropenone sensitization with weekly scalp DPC. V dropped 4 bases and J dropped 5 bases, with 9 bases sitting between them. Germline V gives CDR1 DFQATT, CDR2 SNEGSKA (reference sequence). The CDR3 consists of 11 residues.

The chain is built from TRBV20-1 and TRBJ2-7; TRBD1 might be the D (6 bases). The receptor was derived from a woman aged 45-65 years with alopecia areata. Some clones in this sample may be carry-over from other donors' samples. Sequenced material: whole blood, taken in connection with sensitization to the hapten diphenylcyclopropenone (DPC). CDR3 in DNA: TGCAGTGCTATACAGGGTCACGAGCAGTACTTC. Translating gives CSAIQGHEQYF.